Below, 16 T cell receptor beta chains from the same sample are listed, as sequenced in a study of T cells after yellow fever vaccination. TCRdb redid the calling of the 5' RACE reads with MiXCR, one entry per CDR3 protein. The sample shows more than 35,000 distinct CDR3 sequences, roughly 6.4% of them seen only once. Specimen: CD8+ T cells not binding an NS4B(214-222) dextramer, sorted from PBMCs, collected 45 days after the yellow fever booster vaccination. Receptor source: a man aged 25 to 40 who received the YFV17D yellow fever vaccine.

The chain employs TRBV27 and TRBJ1-3, with TRBD1 matching 8 bases. This CDR3 is 15 amino acids long. The J segment lost 0 bases and the V segment lost 6 bases, leaving 4 bases of the junction unmatched. Germline CDR1 reads MNHEY; CDR2 reads SMNVEV (reference sequence). In DNA, the CDR3 is TGTGCCAGCAGCCGGACAGGGAGCTCTGGAAACACCATATATTTT. As protein: CASSRTGSSGNTIYF.

For this clonotype: One junction end does not reproduce the germline sequence, and a read error may be involved. This chain connects TRBV27 to TRBJ2-2, with D perhaps TRBD1 (7 bases). This CDR3 contains 17 residues. Germline-derived CDR1 and CDR2 are MNHEY and SMNVEV (reference sequence). The CDR3 loop reads CTSRGVGTAGNTGELFF. The CDR3, as DNA: TGTACCAGCAGGGGGGTGGGTACAGCAGGCAACACCGGGGAGCTGTTTTTT.

This clonotype was seen many times. This chain connects TRBV5-5 to TRBJ2-7; weak D call: TRBD1 (5 bases). Germline V gene sequence: CDR1 SGHKS, CDR2 YYEKEE (reference sequence). Trimming removed 4 bases from V and 4 bases from J, with 12 bases in between. The CDR3 spans 13 residues. DNA of the CDR3: TGTGCCAGCAGCCCGTGGTCAGGGTACGAGCAGTACTTC. Translated, it gives CASSPWSGYEQYF. The variable domain in full, with the rest retrieved from reference TRBV5-5 and TRBJ2-7, is DAGVTQSPTHLIKTRGQQVTLRCSPISGHKSVSWYQQVLGQGPQFIFQYYEKEERGRGNFPDRFSARQFPNYSSELNVNALLLGDSALYLCASSPWSGYEQYFGPGTRLTVT.

The sample holds many counts of this clonotype. The chain combines TRBV15 with TRBJ2-7; D uncertain. In germline, CDR1 is LNHNV, CDR2 YYDKDF (reference sequence). The CDR3 covers 13 residues. The V and J ends lost 0 bases and 10 bases respectively, with 13 bases between them. The CDR3 is CATSRDLVADQYF. CDR3 in DNA: TGTGCCACCAGCAGAGATCTGGTGGCAGACCAGTACTTC.

This clonotype was seen many times. This chain joins TRBV7-2 and TRBJ2-3; no reliable D call. The germline V gene encodes CDR1 SGHTA and CDR2 FQGNSA. Trimming stripped 1 base from V and 1 base from J, with 9 bases between. The CDR3 length is 15 residues. Here the CDR3 DNA reads TGTGCCAGCAGCTTAGAATCGGTTCGCACAGATACGCAGTATTTT. Encoded protein: CASSLESVRTDTQYF.

This clonotype was seen at least ten times. This chain joins TRBV28 and TRBJ2-1, with a possible D match to TRBD2 (5 bases). The ends were cut back, 6 bases at V and 6 bases at J, with 9 bases in the middle. CDR1 is MDHEN and CDR2 is SYDVKM in the germline V gene. This CDR3 region has 12 residues. CDR3 DNA sequence: TGTGCCAGCAGACACACTAGCAATGAGCAGTTCTTC. This gives the protein CASRHTSNEQFF.

This clonotype was seen many times. The J gene is TRBJ2-1, the V gene TRBV7-9; 8 bases map to TRBD1. Per the germline V gene, CDR1 is SEHNR and CDR2 is FQNEAQ (reference sequence). CDR3 length equals 15 residues. With V trimmed by 8 bases and J by 1 base, 7 bases remained unmatched. In DNA form, the CDR3 reads TGTGCCAGCCTGATGAGACAGGGGTCCTACAATGAGCAGTTCTTC. Translated, it gives CASLMRQGSYNEQFF. The full variable domain, rest sourced from reference TRBV7-9 and TRBJ2-1, is DTGVSQNPRHKITKRGQNVTFRCDPISEHNRLYWYRQTLGQGPEFLTYFQNEAQLEKSRLLSDRFSAERPKGSFSTLEIQRTEQGDSAMYLCASLMRQGSYNEQFFGPGTRLTVL.

Ten or more counts support this clonotype. The rearrangement joins TRBV9 to TRBJ1-4, with D perhaps matching TRBD1 (5 bases). Trimming pared 4 bases from V and 1 base from J, leaving 11 bases between. Germline V gene lookup returns CDR1 SGDLS and CDR2 YYNGEE. CDR3 length: 15 residues. The CDR3 loop reads CASSHRTETNEKLFF. CDR3 DNA sequence: TGTGCCAGCAGCCACAGGACGGAAACTAATGAAAAACTGTTTTTT.

This clonotype was detected ten times or more. The chain combines TRBV27 with TRBJ2-1; tentative D call: TRBD1 (5 bases). The CDR3 is 14 amino acids. Germline V gene sequence: CDR1 MNHEY, CDR2 SMNVEV (reference sequence). V lost 2 bases, J lost 7 bases, and 12 bases lay in between. The CDR3 DNA follows: TGTGCCAGCAGTTTAGGGCAGGGAATAAATGAGCAGTTCTTC. Protein sequence: CASSLGQGINEQFF.

This clonotype was recorded many times. This CDR3 reads CASRSSSYEQYF. In nucleotides, the CDR3 is TGTGCCAGCAGGAGCTCCTCCTACGAGCAGTACTTC. This chain links TRBV6-2 or TRBV6-3 with TRBJ2-7; D gene unclear. The CDR3 covers 12 residues. Germline CDR1 and CDR2: MNHEY and SVGEGT. Trimming shortened V by 6 bases and J by 0 bases, and 6 bases separated the two germline ends.

This clonotype has ten or more counts. DNA for the CDR3: TGCGCCAGCGGTCCAGATAGCTCCTACGAGCAGTACTTC. Translation: CASGPDSSYEQYF. The rearrangement uses TRBV5-1 and TRBJ2-7, with D uncertain. V was clipped by 7 bases and J by 0 bases, with 11 bases between them. Per the germline V gene, CDR1 is SGHRS and CDR2 is YFSETQ. The CDR3 is 13 residues long.

The CDR3 DNA is TGTGCCAGCAGTTACGCAGGACAGGCCTACGAGCAGTACTTC. The encoded protein is CASSYAGQAYEQYF. The chain uses TRBV6-2 or TRBV6-3 and TRBJ2-7, with TRBD1 matching over 7 bases. The CDR3 spans 14 residues. CDR1 is MNHEY and CDR2 is SVGEGT in the germline V gene. The trim removed 2 bases at V and 2 bases at J, leaving 3 bases unmatched.

The chain recombines TRBV9 with TRBJ2-3, with 7 bases aligning to TRBD2. Germline trimming cut 3 bases from V and 2 bases from J; bases unmatched to any gene: 12. CDR3 length: 17 amino acids. Germline CDR1 is SGDLS and CDR2 is YYNGEE. CDR3 DNA sequence: TGTGCCAGCAGCGCCAGTGGGGGGGGAAGGAACACAGATACGCAGTATTTT. Translation: CASSASGGGRNTDTQYF. Drawing the rest from reference TRBV9 and TRBJ2-3, the complete variable domain is DSGVTQTPKHLITATGQRVTLRCSPRSGDLSVYWYQQSLDQGLQFLIQYYNGEERAKGNILERFSAQQFPDLHSELNLSSLELGDSALYFCASSASGGGRNTDTQYFGPGTRLTVL.

This clonotype was seen ten or more times. The chain combines TRBV5-4 with TRBJ2-7, with 9 bases that match TRBD2. V was clipped by 4 bases and J by 2 bases; unmatched bases: 7. Germline V gives CDR1 SGHNT, CDR2 YYREEE (reference sequence). This CDR3 spans 15 amino acids. CDR3 in amino acids: CASSPRTSEPYEQYF. The CDR3 nucleotides are TGTGCCAGCAGCCCAAGGACTAGCGAACCCTACGAGCAGTACTTC.

This clonotype has a count of ten or more. V is TRBV20-1 and J is TRBJ1-1; no definite D call. This CDR3 has 11 amino acids. The germline V gene encodes CDR1 DFQATT and CDR2 SNEGSKA (reference sequence). V was trimmed by 4 bases and J by 11 bases, leaving 14 bases between them. CDR3 DNA: TGCAGTGCTACTATAGGACCCTCGGCTTTCTTT. Protein: CSATIGPSAFF.

In this sample, this clonotype turned up many times. This chain links TRBV19 with TRBJ1-6; no reliable D call. The germline V gene has CDR1 LNHDA and CDR2 SQIVND (reference sequence). The CDR3 loop spans 9 amino acids. V shed 11 bases and J shed 14 bases, with 10 bases lying between them. As DNA, the CDR3 is TGTGCCCCCACGGGGACCCTCCACTTT. Translating gives CAPTGTLHF.